Reported below is one T cell receptor beta chain. Only in-frame clones appear in the TCRdb table, and some are missing; sequencing was by immunoSEQ multiplex PCR. Counted here are under 100,000 clones, around 90% occurring once; the ten biggest clones make up approximately 5.4%. This sample was included in a study of blood T cell repertoires in COVID-19. On the study more broadly: The origin of the acute and convalescent COVID-19 samples was the United States, Italy and Spain. T cells, B-cell-depleted T cells, or PBMCs provided the cDNA or gDNA that served as material.

This CDR3 is built from 15 residues. Germline V gene data show CDR1 as MDHEN and CDR2 as SYDVKM. The ends lost 5 bases at V and 5 bases at J; junction bases unmatched: 11. The chain couples TRBV28 to TRBJ2-7, with 8 bases that match TRBD2. Sequenced material: peripheral blood. The TCR originated in a man between 60 and 70 years old with COVID-19, enrolled during active disease. CDR3 sequence (DNA): TGTGCCAGCAGTCCCCGTAGTAGCGGGAAGGACGAGCAGTACTTC. It yields the protein CASSPRSSGKDEQYF.